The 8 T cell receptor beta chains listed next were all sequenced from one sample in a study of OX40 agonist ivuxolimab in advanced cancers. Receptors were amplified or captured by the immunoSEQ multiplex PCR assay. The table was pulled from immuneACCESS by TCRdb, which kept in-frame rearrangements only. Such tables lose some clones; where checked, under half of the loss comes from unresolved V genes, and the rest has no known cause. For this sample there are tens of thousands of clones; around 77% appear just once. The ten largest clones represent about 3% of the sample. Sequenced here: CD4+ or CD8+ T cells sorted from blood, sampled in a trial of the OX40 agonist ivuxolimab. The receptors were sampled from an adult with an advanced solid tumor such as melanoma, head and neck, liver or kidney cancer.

The CDR3 DNA sequence: TGTGCCAGCAGCCCCCGCGGAGGGGCAGATGAAAAACTGTTTTTT. Protein product: CASSPRGGADEKLFF. This rearrangement joins TRBV7-2 to TRBJ1-4; weak D call: TRBD1 (5 bases). The V and J ends lost 5 bases and 6 bases respectively, with 16 bases between them. The CDR3 sequence is 15 residues long. Germline V CDR1 and CDR2: SGHTA, FQGNSA.

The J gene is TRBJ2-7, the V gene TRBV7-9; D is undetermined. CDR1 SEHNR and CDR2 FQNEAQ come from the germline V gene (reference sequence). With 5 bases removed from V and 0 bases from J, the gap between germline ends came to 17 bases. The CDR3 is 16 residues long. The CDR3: CASSHSITLSSYEQYF. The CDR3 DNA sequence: TGTGCCAGCAGCCATTCGATAACCCTAAGCTCCTACGAGCAGTACTTC. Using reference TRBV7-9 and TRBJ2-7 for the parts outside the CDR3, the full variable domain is DTGVSQNPRHKITKRGQNVTFRCDPISEHNRLYWYRQTLGQGPEFLTYFQNEAQLEKSRLLSDRFSAERPKGSFSTLEIQRTEQGDSAMYLCASSHSITLSSYEQYFGPGTRLTVT.

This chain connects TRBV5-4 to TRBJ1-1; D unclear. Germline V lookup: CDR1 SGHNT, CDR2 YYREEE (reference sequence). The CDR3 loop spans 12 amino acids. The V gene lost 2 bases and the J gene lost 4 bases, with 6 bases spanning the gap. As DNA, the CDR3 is TGTGCCAGCAGCTTAGATAGCACTGAAGCTTTCTTT. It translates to CASSLDSTEAFF.

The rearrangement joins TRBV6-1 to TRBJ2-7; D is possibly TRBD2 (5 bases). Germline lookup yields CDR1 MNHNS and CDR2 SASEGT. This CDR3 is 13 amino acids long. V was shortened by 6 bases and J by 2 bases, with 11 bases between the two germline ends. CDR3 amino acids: CASRYGVPYEQYF. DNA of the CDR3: TGTGCCAGCAGATACGGGGTTCCCTACGAGCAGTACTTC.

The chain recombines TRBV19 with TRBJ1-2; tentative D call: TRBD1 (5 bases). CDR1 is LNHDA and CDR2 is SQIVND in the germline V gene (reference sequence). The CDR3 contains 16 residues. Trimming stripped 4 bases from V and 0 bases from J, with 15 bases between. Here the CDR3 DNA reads TGTGCCAGTAGTAAGTCCGGGACGGGGGCTAACTATGGCTACACCTTC. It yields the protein CASSKSGTGANYGYTF.

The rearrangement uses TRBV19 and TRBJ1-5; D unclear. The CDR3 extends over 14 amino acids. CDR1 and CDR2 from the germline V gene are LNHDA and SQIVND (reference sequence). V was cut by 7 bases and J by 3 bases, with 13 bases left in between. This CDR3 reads CASTLGRDNQPQHF. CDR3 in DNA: TGTGCCAGTACCCTGGGTAGGGACAATCAGCCCCAGCATTTT.

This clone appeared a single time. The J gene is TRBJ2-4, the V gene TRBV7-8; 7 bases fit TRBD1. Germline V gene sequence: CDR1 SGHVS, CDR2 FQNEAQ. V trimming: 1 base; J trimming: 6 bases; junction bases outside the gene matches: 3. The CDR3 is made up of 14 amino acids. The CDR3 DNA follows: TGTGCCAGCAGCTTAGTTACAGGGGTAAACATTCAGTACTTC. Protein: CASSLVTGVNIQYF.

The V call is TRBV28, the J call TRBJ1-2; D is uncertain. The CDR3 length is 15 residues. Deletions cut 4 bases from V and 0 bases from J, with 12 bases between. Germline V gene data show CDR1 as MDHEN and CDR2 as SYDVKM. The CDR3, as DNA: TGTGCCAGCAGTTACAACAGCCTTCCTAACTATGGCTACACCTTC. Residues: CASSYNSLPNYGYTF.